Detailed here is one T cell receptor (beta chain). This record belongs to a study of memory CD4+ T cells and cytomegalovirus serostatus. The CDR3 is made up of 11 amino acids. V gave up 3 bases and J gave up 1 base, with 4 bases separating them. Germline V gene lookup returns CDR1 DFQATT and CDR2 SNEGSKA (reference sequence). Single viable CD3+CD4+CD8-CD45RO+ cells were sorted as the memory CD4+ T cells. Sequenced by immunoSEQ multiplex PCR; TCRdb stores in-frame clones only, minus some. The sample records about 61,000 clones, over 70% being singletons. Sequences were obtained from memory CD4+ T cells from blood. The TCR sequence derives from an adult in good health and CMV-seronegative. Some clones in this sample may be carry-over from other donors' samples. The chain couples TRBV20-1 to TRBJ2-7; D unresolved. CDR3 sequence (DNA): TGCAGTGCTAGCGAATCCTACGAGCAGTACTTC. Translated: CSASESYEQYF.